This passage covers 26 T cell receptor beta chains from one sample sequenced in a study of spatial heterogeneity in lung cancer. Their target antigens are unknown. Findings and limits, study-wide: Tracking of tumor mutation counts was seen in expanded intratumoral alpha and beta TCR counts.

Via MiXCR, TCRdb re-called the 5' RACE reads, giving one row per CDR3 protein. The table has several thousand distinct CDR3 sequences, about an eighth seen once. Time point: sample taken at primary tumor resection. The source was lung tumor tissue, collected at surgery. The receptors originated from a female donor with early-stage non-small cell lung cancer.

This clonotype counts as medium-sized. CDR3 bases: TGCAGTCACAACCGGGGGGTTTTCTATGGCTACACCTTC. Translated, it gives CSHNRGVFYGYTF. V and J are TRBV20-1 and TRBJ1-2, with D maybe TRBD1 (5 bases). Germline values: CDR1 DFQATT, CDR2 SNEGSKA (reference sequence). V lost 8 bases, J lost 4 bases, and 17 bases lay in between. The CDR3 sequence is 13 residues long.

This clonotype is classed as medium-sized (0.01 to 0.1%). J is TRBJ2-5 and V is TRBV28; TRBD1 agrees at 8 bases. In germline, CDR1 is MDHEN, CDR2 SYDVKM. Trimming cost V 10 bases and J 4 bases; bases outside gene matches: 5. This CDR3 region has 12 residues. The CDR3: CATMTGAETQYF. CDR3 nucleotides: TGTGCCACCATGACAGGGGCAGAGACCCAGTACTTC.

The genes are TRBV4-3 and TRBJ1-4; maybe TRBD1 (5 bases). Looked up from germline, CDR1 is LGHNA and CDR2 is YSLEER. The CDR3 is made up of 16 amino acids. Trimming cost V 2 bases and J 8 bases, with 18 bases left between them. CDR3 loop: CASSQTSGTVYEKLFF. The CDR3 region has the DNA TGCGCCAGCAGCCAAACTTCCGGGACTGTCTACGAAAAACTGTTTTTT.

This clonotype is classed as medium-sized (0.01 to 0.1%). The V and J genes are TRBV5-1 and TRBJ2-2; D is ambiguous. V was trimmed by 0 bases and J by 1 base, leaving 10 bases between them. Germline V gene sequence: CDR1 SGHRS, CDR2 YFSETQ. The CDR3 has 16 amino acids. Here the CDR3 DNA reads TGCGCCAGCAGCTTGGGGTATTCTCGGAACACCGGGGAGCTGTTTTTT. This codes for CASSLGYSRNTGELFF.

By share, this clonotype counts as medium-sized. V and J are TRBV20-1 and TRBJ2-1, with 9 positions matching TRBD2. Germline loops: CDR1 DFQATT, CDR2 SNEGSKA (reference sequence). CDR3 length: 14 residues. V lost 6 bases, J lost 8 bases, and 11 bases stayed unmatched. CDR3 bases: TGCAGTGCCAGTCTGGCGGGGGGGCCCGATGAGCAGTTCTTC. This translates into CSASLAGGPDEQFF.

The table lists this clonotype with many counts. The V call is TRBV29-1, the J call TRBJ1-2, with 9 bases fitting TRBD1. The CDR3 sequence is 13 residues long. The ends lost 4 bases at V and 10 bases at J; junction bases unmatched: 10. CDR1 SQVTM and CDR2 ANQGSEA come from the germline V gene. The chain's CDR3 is CSVGPGTGFSYTF. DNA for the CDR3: TGCAGCGTTGGTCCCGGGACAGGGTTTTCCTACACCTTC.

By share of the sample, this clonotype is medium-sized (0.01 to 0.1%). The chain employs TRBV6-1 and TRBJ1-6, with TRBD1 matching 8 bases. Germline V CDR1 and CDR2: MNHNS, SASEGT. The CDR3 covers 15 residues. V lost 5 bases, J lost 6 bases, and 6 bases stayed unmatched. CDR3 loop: CASSPGGTGNSPLHF. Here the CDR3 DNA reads TGTGCCAGCAGTCCAGGGGGGACAGGTAATTCACCCCTCCACTTT.

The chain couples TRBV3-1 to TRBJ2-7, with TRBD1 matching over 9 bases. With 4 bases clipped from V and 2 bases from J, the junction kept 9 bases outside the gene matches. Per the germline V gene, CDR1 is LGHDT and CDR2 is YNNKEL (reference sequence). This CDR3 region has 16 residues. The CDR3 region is CASSPSGTGYTYEQYF. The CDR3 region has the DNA TGTGCCAGCAGCCCCTCCGGGACAGGGTACACCTACGAGCAGTACTTC.

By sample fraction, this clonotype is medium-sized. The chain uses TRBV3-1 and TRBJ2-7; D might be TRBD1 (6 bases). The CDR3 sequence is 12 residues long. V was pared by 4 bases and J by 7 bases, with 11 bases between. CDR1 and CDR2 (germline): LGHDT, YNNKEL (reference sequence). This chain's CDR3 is CASSRGQSEQYF. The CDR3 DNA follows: TGTGCCAGCAGCCGAGGACAGTCGGAGCAGTACTTC.

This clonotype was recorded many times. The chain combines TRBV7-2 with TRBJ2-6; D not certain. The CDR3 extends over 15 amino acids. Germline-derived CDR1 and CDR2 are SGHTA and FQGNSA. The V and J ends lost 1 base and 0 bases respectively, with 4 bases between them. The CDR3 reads CASSLDHSGANVLTF. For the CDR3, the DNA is TGTGCCAGCAGCTTAGACCACTCTGGGGCCAACGTCCTGACTTTC. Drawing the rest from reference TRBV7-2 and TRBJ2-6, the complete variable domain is GAGVSQSPSNKVTEKGKDVELRCDPISGHTALYWYRQSLGQGLEFLIYFQGNSAPDKSGLPSDRFSAERTGGSVSTLTIQRTQQEDSAVYLCASSLDHSGANVLTFGAGSRLTVL.

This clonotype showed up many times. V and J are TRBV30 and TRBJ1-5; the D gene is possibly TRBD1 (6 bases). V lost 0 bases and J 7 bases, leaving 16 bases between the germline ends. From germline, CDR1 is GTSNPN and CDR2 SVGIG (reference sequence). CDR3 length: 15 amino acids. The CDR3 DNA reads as TGTGCCTGGAGTGTATGGGGGGCTTTGGGACAGCCCCAGCATTTT. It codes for CAWSVWGALGQPQHF.

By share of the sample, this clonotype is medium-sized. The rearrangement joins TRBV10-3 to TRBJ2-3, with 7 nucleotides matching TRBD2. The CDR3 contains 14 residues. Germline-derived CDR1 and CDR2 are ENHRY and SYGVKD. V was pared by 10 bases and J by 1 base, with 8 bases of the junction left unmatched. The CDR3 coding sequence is TGTGCCACCGGTGGGGCGGGGGGCACAGATACGCAGTATTTT. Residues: CATGGAGGTDTQYF.

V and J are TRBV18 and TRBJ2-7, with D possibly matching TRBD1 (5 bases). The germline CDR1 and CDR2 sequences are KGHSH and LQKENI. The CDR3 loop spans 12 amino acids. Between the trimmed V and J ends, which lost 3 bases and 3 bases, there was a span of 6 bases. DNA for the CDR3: TGTGCCAGCTCACCTGACAGCTACGAGCAGTACTTC. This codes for CASSPDSYEQYF. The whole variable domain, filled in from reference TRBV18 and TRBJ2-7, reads NAGVMQNPRHLVRRRGQEARLRCSPMKGHSHVYWYRQLPEEGLKFMVYLQKENIIDESGMPKERFSAEFPKEGPSILRIQQVVRGDSAAYFCASSPDSYEQYFGPGTRLTVT.

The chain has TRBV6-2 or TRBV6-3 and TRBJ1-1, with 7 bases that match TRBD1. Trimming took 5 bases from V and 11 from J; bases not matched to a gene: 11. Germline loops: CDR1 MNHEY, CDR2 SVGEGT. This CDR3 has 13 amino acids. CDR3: CASSPPSGTVAFF. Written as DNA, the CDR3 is TGTGCCAGCAGTCCGCCATCCGGGACAGTGGCTTTCTTT.

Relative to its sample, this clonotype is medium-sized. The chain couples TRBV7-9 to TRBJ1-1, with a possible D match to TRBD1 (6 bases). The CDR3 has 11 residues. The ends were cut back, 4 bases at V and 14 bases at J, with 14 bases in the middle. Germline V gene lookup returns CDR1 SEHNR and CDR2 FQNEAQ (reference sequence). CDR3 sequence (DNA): TGTGCCAGCAGCTACCGGGACACCAGGTTCTTT. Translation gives CASSYRDTRFF.

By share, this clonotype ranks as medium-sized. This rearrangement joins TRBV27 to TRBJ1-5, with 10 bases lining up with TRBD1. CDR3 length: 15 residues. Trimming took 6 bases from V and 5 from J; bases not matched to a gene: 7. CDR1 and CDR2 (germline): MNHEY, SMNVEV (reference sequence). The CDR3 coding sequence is TGTGCCAGCAGGAGACAGGGGGCGCGGGATCAGCCCCAGCATTTT. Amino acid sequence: CASRRQGARDQPQHF.

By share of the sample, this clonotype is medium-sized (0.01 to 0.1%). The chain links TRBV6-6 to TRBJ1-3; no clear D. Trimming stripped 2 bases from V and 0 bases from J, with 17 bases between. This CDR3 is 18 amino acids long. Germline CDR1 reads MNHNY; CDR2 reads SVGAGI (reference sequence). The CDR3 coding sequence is TGTGCCAGCAGTTACGATGGCGCATTTGGGAGCTCTGGAAACACCATATATTTT. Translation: CASSYDGAFGSSGNTIYF.

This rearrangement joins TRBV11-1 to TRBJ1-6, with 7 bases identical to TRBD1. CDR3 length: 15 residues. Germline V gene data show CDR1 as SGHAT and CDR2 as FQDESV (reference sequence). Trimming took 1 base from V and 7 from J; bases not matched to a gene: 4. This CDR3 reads CASSLGGTANSPLHF. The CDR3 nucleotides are TGTGCCAGCAGCTTAGGGGGGACAGCAAATTCACCCCTCCACTTT.

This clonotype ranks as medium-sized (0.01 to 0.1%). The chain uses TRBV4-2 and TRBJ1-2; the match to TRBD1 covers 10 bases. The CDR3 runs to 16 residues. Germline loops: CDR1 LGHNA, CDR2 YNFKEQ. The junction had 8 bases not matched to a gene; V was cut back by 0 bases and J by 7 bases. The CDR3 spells CASSQDATGGARGYTF. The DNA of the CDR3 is TGTGCCAGCAGCCAAGATGCGACAGGGGGCGCTCGTGGCTACACCTTC.

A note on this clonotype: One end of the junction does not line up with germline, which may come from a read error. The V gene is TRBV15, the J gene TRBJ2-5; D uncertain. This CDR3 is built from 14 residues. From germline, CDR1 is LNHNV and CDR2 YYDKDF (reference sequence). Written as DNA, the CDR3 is TGTGTCACCAGCAGAGATTTGGTAGAAGAGACCCAGTACTTC. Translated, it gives CVTSRDLVEETQYF.

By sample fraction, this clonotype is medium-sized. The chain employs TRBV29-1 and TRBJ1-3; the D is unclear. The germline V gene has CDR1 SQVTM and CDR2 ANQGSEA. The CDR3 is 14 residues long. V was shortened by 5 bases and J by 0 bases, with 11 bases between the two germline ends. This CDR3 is CSVIPEGSGNTIYF. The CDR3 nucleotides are TGCAGCGTTATCCCCGAGGGCTCTGGAAACACCATATATTTT.

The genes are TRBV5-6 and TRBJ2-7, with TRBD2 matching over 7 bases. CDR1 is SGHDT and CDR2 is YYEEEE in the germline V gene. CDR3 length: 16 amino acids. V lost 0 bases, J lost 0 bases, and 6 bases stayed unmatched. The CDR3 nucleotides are TGTGCCAGCAGCTTGGCCCCCGGGGGGAGCTCCTACGAGCAGTACTTC. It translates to CASSLAPGGSSYEQYF.

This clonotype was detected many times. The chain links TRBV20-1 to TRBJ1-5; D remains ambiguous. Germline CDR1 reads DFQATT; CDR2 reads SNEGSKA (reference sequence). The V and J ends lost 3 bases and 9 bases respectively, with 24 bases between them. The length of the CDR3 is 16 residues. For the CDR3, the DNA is TGCAGTGCTAGTTCCCCCGGCGGAGTAATTCGTGCGCCCCAGCATTTT. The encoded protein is CSASSPGGVIRAPQHF.

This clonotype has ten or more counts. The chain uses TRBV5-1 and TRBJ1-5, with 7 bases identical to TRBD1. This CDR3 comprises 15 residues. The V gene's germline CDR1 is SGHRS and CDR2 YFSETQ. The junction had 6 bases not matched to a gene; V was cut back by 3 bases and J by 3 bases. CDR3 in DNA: TGCGCCAGCAGCTCAGGGGGTGGTGACAATCAGCCCCAGCATTTT. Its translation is CASSSGGGDNQPQHF.

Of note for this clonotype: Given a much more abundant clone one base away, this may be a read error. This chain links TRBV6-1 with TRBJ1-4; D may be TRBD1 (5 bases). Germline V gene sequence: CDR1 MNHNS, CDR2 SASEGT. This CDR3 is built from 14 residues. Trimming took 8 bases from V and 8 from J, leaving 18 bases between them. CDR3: CASLDSEGNEKLFF. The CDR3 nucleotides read TGTGCCAGCTTAGACTCCGAGGGGAACGAAAAACTGTTTTTT.

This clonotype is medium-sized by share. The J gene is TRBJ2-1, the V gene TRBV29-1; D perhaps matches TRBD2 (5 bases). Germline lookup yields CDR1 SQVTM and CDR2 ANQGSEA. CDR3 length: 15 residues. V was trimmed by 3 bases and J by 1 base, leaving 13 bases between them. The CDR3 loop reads CSVDAHGGSYNEQFF. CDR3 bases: TGCAGCGTTGACGCACACGGAGGTTCCTACAATGAGCAGTTCTTC.